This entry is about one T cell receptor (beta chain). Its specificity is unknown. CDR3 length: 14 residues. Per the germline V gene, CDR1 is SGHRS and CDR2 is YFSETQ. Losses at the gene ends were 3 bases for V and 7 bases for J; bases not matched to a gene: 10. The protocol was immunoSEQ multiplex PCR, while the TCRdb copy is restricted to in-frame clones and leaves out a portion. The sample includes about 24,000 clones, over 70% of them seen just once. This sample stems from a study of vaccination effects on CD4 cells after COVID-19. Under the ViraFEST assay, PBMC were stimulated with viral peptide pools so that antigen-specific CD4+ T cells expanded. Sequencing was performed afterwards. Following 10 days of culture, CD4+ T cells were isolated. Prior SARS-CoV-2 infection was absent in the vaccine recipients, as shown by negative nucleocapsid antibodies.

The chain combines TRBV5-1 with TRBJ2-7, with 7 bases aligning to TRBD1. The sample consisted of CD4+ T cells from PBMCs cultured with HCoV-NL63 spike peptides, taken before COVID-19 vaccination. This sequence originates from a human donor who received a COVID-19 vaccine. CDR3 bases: TGCGCCAGCAGCTGGCAACAGGGGTCTGGTGAGCAGTACTTC. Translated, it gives CASSWQQGSGEQYF.